These 5 T cell receptor beta chains came from one sample sequenced in a study of naive and memory T cell subsets. Their antigens remain unidentified. The beta constant-region primer was an equimolar mix of two oligonucleotides covering TRBC1 and TRBC2. The ligated cDNA underwent four PCR rounds using SP2 and nested alpha and beta constant-region primers. TCRdb reanalysed the UMI-ligation and nested PCR reads using MiXCR and keeps one entry per CDR3 protein. The repertoire holds 150,000 or so distinct CDR3 sequences, under 25% seen once, with around 0.097% in the top ten. Study-wide points: Possibly reflecting memory cells re-expressing CD45RA, a few larger clonotypes occurred in naive repertoires, especially CD8.

The sample comprised naive CD4+ T cells from blood. The receptors come from a human donor in good health.

The gene calls are TRBV10-3 and TRBJ2-6; D ambiguous. Trimming removed 4 bases from V and 0 bases from J, with 7 bases in between. Germline CDR1 ENHRY, CDR2 SYGVKD. This CDR3 spans 15 amino acids. The CDR3 sequence: CAISGVFSGANVLTF. The CDR3, as DNA: TGTGCCATCAGTGGCGTTTTCTCTGGGGCCAACGTCCTGACTTTC.

This clonotype was detected many times. The chain recombines TRBV29-1 with TRBJ2-5; 7 bases line up with TRBD2. V lost 7 bases, J lost 4 bases, and 6 bases stayed unmatched. CDR1 is SQVTM and CDR2 is ANQGSEA in the germline V gene. CDR3 length: 12 residues. The DNA of the CDR3 is TGCAGCGACGCACGGGGGGTAGAGACCCAGTACTTC. Amino acids: CSDARGVETQYF.

This clonotype was counted a few times. The V and J genes are TRBV12-3 or TRBV12-4 and TRBJ2-3, with 9 bases identical to TRBD2. V shed 6 bases and J 5 bases; nucleotides not matched to a gene: 12. This CDR3 contains 16 residues. As DNA, the CDR3 is TGTGCCAGCAGAAAGACGGGACTAGCCCTCCGAGATACGCAGTATTTT. This encodes CASRKTGLALRDTQYF.

This clonotype showed up just a few times. This chain connects TRBV3-1 to TRBJ1-6, with unresolved D. The CDR3 has 16 residues. V shed 3 bases and J shed 9 bases, with 18 bases lying between them. Per germline, CDR1 LGHDT and CDR2 YNNKEL (reference sequence). The CDR3 DNA reads as TGTGCCAGCAGCCACCGTCCCGGCTTCGGAGGTTCACCCCTCCACTTT. Translation: CASSHRPGFGGSPLHF.

The gene calls are TRBV28 and TRBJ2-3; D not certain. Trimming took off 5 bases at V and 2 bases at J, with 11 bases between the two ends. Germline V gene data show CDR1 as MDHEN and CDR2 as SYDVKM. The CDR3 length is 14 residues. The CDR3 region has the DNA TGTGCCAGCAGTCCCCCGCCGCCCACAGATACGCAGTATTTT. Its translation: CASSPPPPTDTQYF.